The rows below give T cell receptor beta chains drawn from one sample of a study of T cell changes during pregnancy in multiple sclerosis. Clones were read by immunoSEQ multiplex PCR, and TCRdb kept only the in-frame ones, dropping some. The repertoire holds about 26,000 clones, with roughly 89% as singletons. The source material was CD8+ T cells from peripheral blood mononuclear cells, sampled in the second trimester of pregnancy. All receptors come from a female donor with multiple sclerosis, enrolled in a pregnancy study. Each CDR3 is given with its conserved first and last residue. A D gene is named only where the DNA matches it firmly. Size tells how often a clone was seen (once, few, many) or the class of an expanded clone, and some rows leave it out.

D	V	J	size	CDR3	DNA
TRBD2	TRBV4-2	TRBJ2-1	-	CASSQEEWREDKNNEQFF	TGTGCCAGCAGCCAAGAGGAATGGCGGGAGGACAAAAACAATGAGCAGTTCTTC
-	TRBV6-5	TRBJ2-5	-	CASSYSKAEETQYF	TGTGCCAGCAGTTACTCGAAAGCGGAAGAGACCCAGTACTTC
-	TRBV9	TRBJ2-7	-	CASSPEHRVYEAEQYF	TGTGCCAGCAGCCCCGAACATCGCGTCTATGAGGCCGAGCAGTACTTC
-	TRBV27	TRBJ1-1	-	CASSFGGNTEAFF	TGTGCCAGCAGTTTTGGAGGGAACACTGAAGCTTTCTTT
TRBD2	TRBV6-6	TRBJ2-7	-	CASSTGTSAVEQYF	TGTGCCAGCAGTACCGGGACTAGCGCAGTCGAGCAGTACTTC
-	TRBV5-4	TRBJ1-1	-	CASSVPGANTEAFF	TGTGCCAGCAGCGTCCCGGGAGCGAACACTGAAGCTTTCTTT
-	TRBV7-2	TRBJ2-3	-	CASSSSGLPGYF	TGTGCCAGCAGCTCCTCCGGACTCCCAGGGTATTTT
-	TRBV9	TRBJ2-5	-	CASSFQGKTLQETQYF	TGTGCCAGCAGCTTCCAGGGGAAGACCCTACAAGAGACCCAGTACTTC
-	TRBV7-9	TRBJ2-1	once	CASSPSAWEQFF	TGTGCCAGCAGCCCCAGCGCCTGGGAGCAGTTCTTC
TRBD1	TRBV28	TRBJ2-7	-	CASRGTGNYEQYF	TGTGCCAGCAGGGGGACAGGGAACTACGAGCAGTACTTC
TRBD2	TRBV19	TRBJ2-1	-	CASSILAGNEQFF	TGTGCCAGTAGTATTCTAGCGGGCAATGAGCAGTTCTTC
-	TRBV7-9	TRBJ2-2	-	CASSLSLGAGELFF	TGTGCCAGCAGCTTAAGTCTAGGGGCCGGGGAGCTGTTTTTT
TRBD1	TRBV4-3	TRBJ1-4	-	CASSHIAGTGAEKLFF	TGCGCCAGCAGCCACATTGCCGGGACAGGGGCCGAAAAACTGTTTTTT
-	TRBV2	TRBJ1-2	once	CASSSGKLGLVNYGYTF	TGTGCCAGCAGCTCGGGGAAACTGGGATTGGTCAACTATGGCTACACCTTC
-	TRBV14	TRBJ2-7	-	CASSRSWNEQYF	TGTGCCAGCAGCCGGAGTTGGAACGAGCAGTACTTC
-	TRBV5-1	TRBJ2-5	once	CASSTGQQETQYF	TGCGCCAGCAGCACCGGACAGCAAGAGACCCAGTACTTC
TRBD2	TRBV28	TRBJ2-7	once	CASSFFAGGNEQYF	TGTGCCAGCAGTTTTTTTGCGGGAGGGAACGAGCAGTACTTC
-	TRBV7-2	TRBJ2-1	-	CASSWELFGYNEQFF	TGTGCCAGCAGCTGGGAGTTGTTTGGCTACAATGAGCAGTTCTTC
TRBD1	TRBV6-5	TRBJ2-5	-	CASSYGQGREQYF	TGTGCCAGCAGCTACGGACAGGGCAGAGAGCAGTACTTC
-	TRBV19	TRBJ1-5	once	CASNPGLYNQPQHF	TGTGCCAGTAACCCAGGGCTCTACAATCAGCCCCAGCATTTT
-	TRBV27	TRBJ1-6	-	CASSSGNNSPLHF	TGTGCCAGCAGTTCCGGGAACAATTCACCCCTCCACTTT
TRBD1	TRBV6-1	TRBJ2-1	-	CASRDQGASNEQFF	TGTGCCAGCAGGGATCAGGGGGCGAGCAATGAGCAGTTCTTC
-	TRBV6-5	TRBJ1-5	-	CASRRLRGANQPQHF	TGTGCCAGCAGACGCTTACGTGGGGCCAATCAGCCCCAGCATTTT
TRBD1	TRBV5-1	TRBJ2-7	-	CASSAGTGLDEQYF	TGCGCCAGCAGCGCCGGGACAGGGCTCGACGAGCAGTACTTC
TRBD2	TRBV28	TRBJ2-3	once	CASSPTPGLAGTDTQYF	TGTGCCAGCAGCCCGACCCCGGGACTAGCGGGAACAGATACGCAGTATTTT
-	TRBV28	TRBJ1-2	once	CASSFEEAYGYTF	TGTGCCAGCAGTTTTGAGGAGGCGTATGGCTACACCTTC
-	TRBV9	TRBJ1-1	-	CASSLGRGINTEAFF	TGTGCCAGCAGCCTAGGACGAGGGATCAACACTGAAGCTTTCTTT
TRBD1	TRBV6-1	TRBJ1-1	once	CASSEARGLWTEAFF	TGTGCCAGCAGTGAAGCCAGGGGGCTTTGGACTGAAGCTTTCTTT
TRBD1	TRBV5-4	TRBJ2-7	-	CASSLSRGSYEQYF	TGTGCCAGCAGCTTGTCCAGGGGGTCCTACGAGCAGTACTTC
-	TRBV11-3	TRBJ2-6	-	CASSRKLTRNVLTF	TGTGCCAGCAGCCGAAAACTAACCCGAAACGTCCTGACTTTC
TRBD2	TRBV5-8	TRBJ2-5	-	CASSFLAGVETQYF	TGTGCCAGCAGCTTCCTAGCGGGAGTTGAGACCCAGTACTTC
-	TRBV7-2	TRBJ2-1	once	CASSPEAYNEQFF	TGTGCCAGCAGCCCAGAGGCCTACAATGAGCAGTTCTTC
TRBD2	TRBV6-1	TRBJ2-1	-	CASSSLAGGYNEQFF	TGTGCCAGCAGCTCCCTAGCGGGAGGCTACAATGAGCAGTTCTTC
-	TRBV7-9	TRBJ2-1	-	CASSLSGDKGEQFF	TGTGCCAGCAGCTTATCAGGGGACAAGGGTGAGCAGTTCTTC
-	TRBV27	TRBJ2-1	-	CASSWEFGFEQFF	TGTGCCAGCAGTTGGGAGTTTGGGTTTGAGCAGTTCTTC
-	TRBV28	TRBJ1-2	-	CASKVLGGQIYGYTF	TGTGCCAGCAAAGTTTTGGGTGGGCAGATCTATGGCTACACCTTC
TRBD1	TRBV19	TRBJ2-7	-	CASSIERTGTYEQYF	TGTGCCAGTAGTATAGAACGGACAGGGACCTACGAGCAGTACTTC
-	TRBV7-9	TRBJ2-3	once	CASSSGYSSTDTQYF	TGTGCCAGCAGCTCGGGGTATTCTAGCACAGATACGCAGTATTTT
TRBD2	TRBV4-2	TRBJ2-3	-	CASSQPGLAGMTDADTQYF	TGTGCCAGCAGCCAGCCTGGACTAGCGGGTATGACAGACGCAGATACGCAGTATTTT
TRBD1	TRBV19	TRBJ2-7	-	CASSPGQGAYEQYF	TGTGCCAGTAGCCCGGGACAGGGGGCCTACGAGCAGTACTTC
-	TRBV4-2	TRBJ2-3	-	CASSQGLDTDTQYF	TGTGCCAGCAGCCAAGGACTTGACACAGATACGCAGTATTTT
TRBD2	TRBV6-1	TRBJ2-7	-	CASSEGGLAGDEQYF	TGTGCCAGCAGTGAGGGGGGACTAGCGGGAGACGAGCAGTACTTC
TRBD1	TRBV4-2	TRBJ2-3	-	CASSQEPGQITDTQYF	TGTGCCAGCAGCCAAGAACCGGGACAGATCACAGATACGCAGTATTTT